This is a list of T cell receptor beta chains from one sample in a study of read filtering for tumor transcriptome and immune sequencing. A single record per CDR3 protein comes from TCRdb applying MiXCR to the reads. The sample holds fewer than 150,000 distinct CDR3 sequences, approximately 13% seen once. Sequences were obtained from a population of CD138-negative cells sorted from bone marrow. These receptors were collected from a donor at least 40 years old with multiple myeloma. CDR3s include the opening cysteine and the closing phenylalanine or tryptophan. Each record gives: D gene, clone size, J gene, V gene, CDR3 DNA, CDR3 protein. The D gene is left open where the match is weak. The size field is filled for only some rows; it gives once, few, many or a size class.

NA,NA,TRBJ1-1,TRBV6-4,TGTGCCAGCAGTCCCCTCGGCGGGGAGAGGGCTTTCTTT,CASSPLGGERAFF
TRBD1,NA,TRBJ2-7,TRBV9,TGTGCCAGCAGCACCGGGACAGGGTATTCCTACGAGCAGTACTTC,CASSTGTGYSYEQYF
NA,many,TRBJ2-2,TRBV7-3,TGTGCCAGCAGGCCCGCCGGGAGCACCGGGGAGCTGTTTTTT,CASRPAGSTGELFF
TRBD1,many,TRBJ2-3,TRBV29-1,TGCAGCGTTGAACTAGGACAGGAGATCACAGATACGCAGTATTTT,CSVELGQEITDTQYF
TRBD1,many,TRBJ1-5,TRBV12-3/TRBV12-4,TGTGCCAGCAGTCCAGGGACAGCTCGGGGGAATCAGCCCCAGCATTTT,CASSPGTARGNQPQHF
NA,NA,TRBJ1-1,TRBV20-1,TGCAGTGCTTTGACCGAGACGGCGAACACTGAAGCTTTCTTT,CSALTETANTEAFF
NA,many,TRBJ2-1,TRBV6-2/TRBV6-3,TGTGCCAGCAGTTACCACGATGGGTCCGCGACTGAGCAGTTCTTC,CASSYHDGSATEQFF
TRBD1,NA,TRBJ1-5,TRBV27,TGTGCCAGCAGTTTAGACTCCGGGACAGGACCCAATCAGCCCCAGCATTTT,CASSLDSGTGPNQPQHF
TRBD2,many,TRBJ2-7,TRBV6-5,TGTGCCAGCAATTCCGGGACTAGCGGGAGTAGGGTCTACGAGCAGTACTTC,CASNSGTSGSRVYEQYF
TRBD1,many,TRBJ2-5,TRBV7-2,TGTGCCAGCAGCCGGGACAGGGGCTTTACAGAGGCCCAGTACTTC,CASSRDRGFTEAQYF
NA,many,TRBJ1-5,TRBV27,TGTGCCAGCAGTTTTTTGCATCAGCCCCAGCATTTT,CASSFLHQPQHF
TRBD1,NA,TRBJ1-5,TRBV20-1,TGCAGTGCTGGAATACAGGGGCTCAATCAGCCCCAGCATTTT,CSAGIQGLNQPQHF
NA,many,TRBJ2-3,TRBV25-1,TGTGCCAGCTCCGGGACCAACCTCGATACGCAGTATTTT,CASSGTNLDTQYF
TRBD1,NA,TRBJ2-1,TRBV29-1,TGCAGCGTTGTCGGGACAGGGTCCTACAATGCGCAGTTCTTC,CSVVGTGSYNAQFF
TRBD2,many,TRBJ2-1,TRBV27,TGTGCCAGCAGTTTAGAGGCAACTAGCGGGAGGCCCAATGAGCAGTTCTTC,CASSLEATSGRPNEQFF
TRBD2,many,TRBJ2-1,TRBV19,TGTGCCAGTAGTATAGATCGGGGTAGCGGGAGGGCTGGCTACAATGAGCAGTTCTTC,CASSIDRGSGRAGYNEQFF
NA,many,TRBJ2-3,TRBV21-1,TGTGCCAGCAGCAAAGCGGGCTGCACAGATACGCAGTATTTT,CASSKAGCTDTQYF
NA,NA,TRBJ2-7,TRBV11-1,TGTGCCAGCAGCCCCTCATTGGCGGATGGAGGGGAGCAGTACTTC,CASSPSLADGGEQYF
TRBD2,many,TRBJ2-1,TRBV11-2,TGTGCCAGCAGAAAAGGGGTAGCGGGAGATGAGCAGTTCTTC,CASRKGVAGDEQFF
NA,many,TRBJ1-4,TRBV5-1,TGCGCCAGCAGCGAAGGGTCTGCAACTAATGAAAAACTGTTTTTT,CASSEGSATNEKLFF
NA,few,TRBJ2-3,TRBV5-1,TGCGCCAGCAGCTCCCGTTCTGTCGGGAGTGTAGATACGCAGTATTTT,CASSSRSVGSVDTQYF
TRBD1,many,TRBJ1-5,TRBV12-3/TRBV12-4,TGTGCCAGCAGCCATACTCGAACAGGGGGCCTTCAGCCCCAGCATTTT,CASSHTRTGGLQPQHF